The clone carrying this T cell receptor beta chain was detected ten times or more. Its cognate antigen is unknown. This entry comes from a study of molecular identifiers for immune sequencing clone quantification. TCRdb ran MiXCR on the PCR reads and lists one entry per CDR3 protein. The sample carries a few hundred thousand distinct CDR3 sequences, about a quarter recorded once. Findings and limits, study-wide: Clonotypes surpassing 20 RNA copies contained over 98% of effector molecules, versus under 1% in naive cells.

Construction of naive CD8 libraries employed about 17,000 to 1,100,000 sorted cells together with 10%, 30% or 50% RNA. As CD8+CD4-CCR7+CD45RA+ cells, naive CD8 T cells were sorted. CDR1 and CDR2 from the germline V gene are MDHEN and SYDVKM. The ends lost 8 bases at V and 4 bases at J; junction bases unmatched: 8. There are 14 residues in the CDR3. Sequencing input: naive CD8+ T cells from blood, with Jurkat cell RNA spiked in. Subset reported: FACS-sorted CD8+CD4-CCR7+CD45RA+ naive T cells. The J gene is TRBJ2-1, the V gene TRBV28, with 7 bases that match TRBD1. The receptor comes from a human donor in good health. Some libraries in this study had Jurkat cell RNA spiked in. CDR3 in DNA: TGTGCCAGCGAATCCGGGACAGATTACAATGAGCAGTTCTTC. The encoded protein is CASESGTDYNEQFF.